This record looks at one TCR beta chain sequence and its context. Described treatment: around 19 received Ad26.COV2.S at low or high dose, single or two shots; 5 received placebo; per-sample allocation not given. Following the first vaccine or placebo injection, samples were taken on day 63. Spike of the Wuhan-strain SARS-CoV-2 was expressed by an Ad26 vector, which formed the vaccine. This sample was included in a study of Ad26.COV2.S vaccination and SARS-CoV-2 variants. TCRdb's copy holds only in-frame clones and misses some; the assay was immunoSEQ multiplex PCR. The sample has fewer than 600,000 clones; 80% to 90% are singletons. The CDR3 has 14 residues. CDR1 and CDR2 (germline): SGDLS, YYNGEE. After removal of 0 bases from V and 5 bases from J, the junction contained 4 bases not matched to a gene.

The sample here was peripheral blood, taken in a trial of Ad26.COV2.S vaccine versus placebo. This sequence joins TRBV9 and TRBJ2-5; 7 nucleotides match TRBD1. The receptor was isolated from a person between 18 and 65 years old who received the Ad26.COV2.S COVID-19 vaccine or a placebo. CDR3 residues: CASSVAAGGETQYF. The CDR3 DNA reads as TGTGCCAGCAGCGTAGCTGCAGGGGGTGAGACCCAGTACTTC.